Ten or more counts support the clone carrying this TCR beta chain. The target antigen is unknown. V was clipped by 4 bases and J by 1 base, with 7 bases between them. The CDR3 length is 12 residues. Per the germline V gene, CDR1 is DFQATT and CDR2 is SNEGSKA (reference sequence). Researchers amplified the TCR beta CDR3 regions from RNA transcripts. Carried out on the TCR CDR3, a first-round RT-PCR used the HTBI primer set. TCRdb processed the multiplex PCR reads anew with MiXCR; each CDR3 protein has one entry. The sample includes fewer than 600,000 distinct CDR3 sequences, 13% to 15% seen only once; the top ten take roughly 17%. Thyroid ultrasound and orbital computed tomography, with clinical symptoms and serum thyroxine and TRAb, informed diagnoses. From 10 ml of fresh peripheral blood, PBMCs were isolated. This specimen belongs to a study of T cells in Graves' hyperthyroidism and ophthalmopathy. About the research overall: Blood was drawn when the patient was first diagnosed and still untreated. Whole-study findings and limits: In blood, most of the thyroid clonotypes expanded above 0.001 were also present.

This sequence was found in a woman aged 18-35 years with Graves' hyperthyroidism. What was sequenced was blood. The V and J genes are TRBV20-1 and TRBJ1-1; D uncertain. The chain's CDR3 is CSAKIPNTEAFF. In nucleotides, the CDR3 is TGCAGTGCTAAAATCCCGAACACTGAAGCTTTCTTT.